This T cell receptor (beta chain) was profiled in a study of memory CD8 T cells in hepatitis C reinfection. The wider study: Peak reinfection samples were taken 3 to 8 weeks after detection.

Time point here: peak reinfection, 3 to 8 weeks after reinfection detection. Sorted cells were sequenced directly ex vivo without any in vitro expansion. Donors came from people who inject drugs enrolled in HEPCO, Canada. At all three reinfection time points, viable CD3+ CD8+ CD45RO- cells from a couple of donors served as controls. Using immunoSEQ multiplex PCR, the repertoire was profiled, and TCRdb retains in-frame clones only, with some absent. This table holds fewer than 50,000 clones, approximately 87% found once. Germline trimming cut 1 base from V and 4 bases from J; bases unmatched to any gene: 9. This CDR3 is built from 18 residues. The V gene's germline CDR1 is MGHRA and CDR2 YSYEKL.

This TCR was recovered from a young man with hepatitis C virus infection. Sample: naive CD8+ T cells sorted from blood. J is TRBJ2-3 and V is TRBV4-1; TRBD2 agrees at 12 bases. The CDR3 coding sequence is TGCGCCAGCAGCCAAGCCCCTCTAGCGGGAGGGCTGTCAGATACGCAGTATTTT. Residues: CASSQAPLAGGLSDTQYF.